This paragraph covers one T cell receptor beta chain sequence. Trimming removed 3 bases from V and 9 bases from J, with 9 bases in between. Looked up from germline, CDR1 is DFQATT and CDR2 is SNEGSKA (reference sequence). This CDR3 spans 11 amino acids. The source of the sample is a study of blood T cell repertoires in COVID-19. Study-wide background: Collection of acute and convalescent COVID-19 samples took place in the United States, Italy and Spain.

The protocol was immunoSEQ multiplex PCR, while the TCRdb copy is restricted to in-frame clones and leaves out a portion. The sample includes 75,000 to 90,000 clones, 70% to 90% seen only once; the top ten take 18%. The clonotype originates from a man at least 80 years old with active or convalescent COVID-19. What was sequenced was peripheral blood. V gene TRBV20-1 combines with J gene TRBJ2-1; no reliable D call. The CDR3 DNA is TGCAGTGCTAGTAAAGGCGGTGAGCAGTTCTTC. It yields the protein CSASKGGEQFF.